A selection of T cell receptor beta chains follows, all from one sample in a study of T cell changes during pregnancy in multiple sclerosis. Clones were read by immunoSEQ multiplex PCR, and TCRdb kept only the in-frame ones, dropping some. The data contain about 51,000 clones, approximately 90% of them singletons. The starting material was CD8+ T cells from peripheral blood mononuclear cells, obtained in the second trimester of pregnancy. The receptor source for this set is a female donor with multiple sclerosis, enrolled in a pregnancy study. Both conserved end residues are part of each CDR3. A D gene is named only where the DNA matches it firmly. Only some rows state a clone size, as once, few, many or a class for expanded clones.

clone_size j_call v_call d_call cdr3_aa cdr3_nt
NA TRBJ1-1 TRBV9 NA CASSSSQGAQNTEAFF TGTGCCAGCAGCTCAAGCCAGGGCGCACAGAACACTGAAGCTTTCTTT
NA TRBJ1-1 TRBV9 TRBD1 CASSVNAGGIPEAFF TGTGCCAGCAGCGTCAATGCAGGGGGCATCCCTGAAGCTTTCTTT
NA TRBJ2-3 TRBV5-4 TRBD2 CASSLSSGATDTQYF TGTGCCAGCAGCTTATCTAGCGGGGCCACAGATACGCAGTATTTT
NA TRBJ2-3 TRBV5-1 NA CASSLDLGGGQTDTQYF TGCGCCAGCAGCTTGGATCTGGGGGGGGGCCAGACAGATACGCAGTATTTT
NA TRBJ1-1 TRBV13 NA CASSAGRDEAFF TGTGCCAGCAGCGCCGGACGGGATGAAGCTTTCTTT
NA TRBJ1-1 TRBV7-3 NA CASSPGQNTEAFF TGTGCCAGCAGCCCCGGACAGAACACTGAAGCTTTCTTT
NA TRBJ1-1 TRBV19 NA CASSIAMNTEAFF TGTGCCAGTAGTATAGCCATGAACACTGAAGCTTTCTTT
NA TRBJ1-1 TRBV6-6 NA CASSYVRRVGTEAFF TGTGCCAGCAGTTACGTAAGGAGGGTGGGCACTGAAGCTTTCTTT
NA TRBJ2-4 TRBV7-8 NA CASSYPAAGAKNIQYF TGTGCCAGCAGCTACCCGGCGGCGGGGGCCAAAAACATTCAGTACTTC
NA TRBJ2-3 TRBV2 NA CASSGGGTDTQYF TGTGCCAGTTCGGGGGGCGGCACAGATACGCAGTATTTT
NA TRBJ2-7 TRBV30 TRBD1 CAWVRTGTGIYEQYF TGTGCCTGGGTCCGAACCGGGACAGGGATCTACGAGCAGTACTTC
NA TRBJ2-3 TRBV5-1 TRBD1 CASTGTGAYTDTQYF TGCGCCAGCACTGGGACAGGGGCATACACAGATACGCAGTATTTT
NA TRBJ2-1 TRBV6-4 TRBD2 CASSSLMLNGTRYNEQFF TGTGCCAGCAGTTCCTTAATGCTTAACGGGACTAGATACAATGAGCAGTTCTTC
once TRBJ1-2 TRBV13 TRBD1 CASSLAAGQFSYGYTF TGTGCCAGCAGCTTAGCCGCGGGACAGTTTTCCTATGGCTACACCTTC
NA TRBJ1-4 TRBV13 NA CASSLEGGDEKLFF TGTGCCAGCAGCTTAGAAGGGGGGGATGAAAAACTGTTTTTT
NA TRBJ1-5 TRBV12-5 TRBD1 CASGLSQGANQPQHF TGTGCTAGTGGTTTGAGTCAGGGGGCCAATCAGCCCCAGCATTTT
NA TRBJ2-2 TRBV7-9 NA CASSLLEAGELFF TGTGCCAGCAGCTTATTGGAGGCCGGGGAGCTGTTTTTT
NA TRBJ1-1 TRBV6-6 TRBD1 CATLDRGRVTEAFF TGTGCCACCCTAGACAGGGGGCGGGTCACTGAAGCTTTCTTT
few TRBJ1-1 TRBV6-4 TRBD1 CASSDTGTGNTEAFF TGTGCCAGCAGTGACACCGGGACAGGGAACACTGAAGCTTTCTTT
NA TRBJ1-1 TRBV27 NA CASRDIYRVGMSTEAFF TGTGCCAGCAGGGACATATACAGGGTGGGGATGAGTACTGAAGCTTTCTTT
NA TRBJ2-7 TRBV15 NA CATSRNLRGIYEQYF TGTGCCACCAGCAGAAATCTTAGGGGGATTTACGAGCAGTACTTC
NA TRBJ1-2 TRBV4-1 TRBD1 CASQGAAGYTF TGCGCCTCTCAGGGGGCAGCTGGCTACACCTTC
NA TRBJ1-1 TRBV9 NA CASSVVGLNTEAFF TGTGCCAGCAGCGTAGTTGGCCTGAACACTGAAGCTTTCTTT
NA TRBJ2-7 TRBV10-3 NA CAISGGKEGYF TGTGCCATCAGTGGCGGGAAAGAGGGGTACTTC
NA TRBJ1-1 TRBV27 TRBD1 CASSRTGGTEAFF TGTGCCAGCAGCCGGACAGGGGGCACTGAAGCTTTCTTT
NA TRBJ1-2 TRBV5-6 TRBD1 CASSPNRGLVVDYGYTF TGTGCCAGCAGCCCGAACAGGGGGCTGGTGGTTGACTATGGCTACACCTTC
NA TRBJ2-7 TRBV4-1 TRBD1 CASSHGDRFYEQYF TGCGCCAGCAGCCACGGGGACAGGTTTTACGAGCAGTACTTC
NA TRBJ2-2 TRBV6-1 NA CASSELGRAGTGELFF TGTGCCAGCAGTGAACTCGGCAGGGCCGGCACCGGGGAGCTGTTTTTT
NA TRBJ1-1 TRBV19 TRBD1 CASSILGTGNTEAFF TGTGCCAGTAGTATCCTCGGGACAGGGAACACTGAAGCTTTCTTT
NA TRBJ1-2 TRBV10-2 NA CASSESLGAGYGYTF TGCGCCAGCAGTGAGTCGTTGGGGGCAGGCTATGGCTACACCTTC
NA TRBJ2-2 TRBV6-4 NA CASSDKPGTGELFF TGTGCCAGCAGTGACAAGCCGGGCACCGGGGAGCTGTTTTTT
NA TRBJ1-1 TRBV7-2 NA CASSPGTGVEAFF TGTGCCAGCAGCCCTGGAACGGGGGTTGAAGCTTTCTTT
NA TRBJ1-4 TRBV28 TRBD1 CASSLWTGTGVAGNEKLFF TGTGCCAGCAGTTTATGGACCGGGACAGGGGTTGCGGGTAATGAAAAACTGTTTTTT
NA TRBJ1-2 TRBV13 NA CASSLGQGLNYGYTF TGTGCCAGCAGCTTAGGGCAGGGGCTTAACTATGGCTACACCTTC
NA TRBJ1-2 TRBV12-5 NA CASGSRGIYGYTF TGTGCTAGTGGCTCGAGGGGGATCTATGGCTACACCTTC
NA TRBJ2-7 TRBV2 TRBD1 CALQGAAEQYF TGTGCGTTACAGGGGGCGGCCGAGCAGTACTTC
NA TRBJ1-2 TRBV7-6 TRBD1 CASSLDGTGLNYGYTF TGTGCCAGCAGCTTAGACGGGACAGGGTTAAACTATGGCTACACCTTC
once TRBJ1-3 TRBV7-9 NA CASSLAETEAHTIYF TGTGCCAGCAGCTTAGCTGAGACAGAGGCCCACACCATATATTTT
NA TRBJ2-1 TRBV7-3 NA CASSLVGGHNEQFF TGTGCCAGCAGCTTAGTGGGGGGTCATAATGAGCAGTTCTTC
NA TRBJ2-7 TRBV9 TRBD1 CASSGRTGSSYEQYF TGTGCCAGCAGCGGAAGGACAGGTTCCTCCTACGAGCAGTACTTC
NA TRBJ1-2 TRBV5-5 NA CASSLWGGGYTF TGTGCCAGCAGCTTATGGGGCGGTGGCTACACCTTC
NA TRBJ1-1 TRBV27 TRBD1 CASSLSIMDRGHEGFF TGTGCCAGCAGTTTATCGATTATGGACAGGGGACATGAAGGTTTCTTT
NA TRBJ2-4 TRBV4-1 NA CASSQDQRLARRTIQYF TGCGCCAGCAGCCAAGATCAGAGGCTAGCCAGGAGAACCATTCAGTACTTC
NA TRBJ2-7 TRBV4-2 TRBD2 CASSQDLAGGFYEQYF TGTGCCAGCAGCCAAGATCTCGCGGGGGGCTTCTACGAGCAGTACTTC
NA TRBJ1-6 TRBV27 NA CASSPVFYNSPLHF TGTGCCAGCAGCCCAGTATTTTATAATTCACCCCTCCACTTT
NA TRBJ2-2 TRBV5-6 TRBD1 CASTLGQGIFAGELFF TGTGCCAGCACCTTGGGACAGGGCATATTTGCCGGGGAGCTGTTTTTT
NA TRBJ1-1 TRBV10-1 TRBD1 CASSGGRGLGTEAFF TGCGCCAGCAGTGGAGGAAGGGGGCTAGGCACTGAAGCTTTCTTT
NA TRBJ2-1 TRBV10-1 NA CASSESGVLLYNEQFF TGCGCCAGCAGTGAGTCGGGCGTCCTCCTATACAATGAGCAGTTCTTC
NA TRBJ2-5 TRBV4-2 NA CASRGGGPAGETQYF TGTGCCAGCAGGGGAGGGGGGCCCGCCGGAGAGACCCAGTACTTC
NA TRBJ2-3 TRBV2 NA CASRAFGADTQYF TGTGCCAGCAGGGCCTTTGGGGCGGATACGCAGTATTTT
NA TRBJ2-3 TRBV19 NA CASSTSRPSHPTDTQYF TGTGCCAGTAGTACCAGTAGGCCTAGTCACCCCACAGATACGCAGTATTTT